This TCR delta chain originates from a study of Vδ1+ human thymocytes. Study results and limitations: Highly polyclonal TRG and TRD repertoires with Gaussian CDR3 length distributions appeared in thymus. Thymic delta-chain repertoires held 15% to 20% Vdelta2 sequences and few Vdelta3, despite high sort purity. Donors shared many TRG clonotypes but few TRD clonotypes.

Deletions cut 6 bases from V and 0 bases from J, with 14 bases between. The CDR3 length is 15 residues. CDR1 is TSWWSYY and CDR2 is QGS in the germline V gene. Thymocytes were sorted as CD3+ TCRVdelta1+ TCRVdelta2- after alphabeta T cell depletion. Vdelta1+ thymocyte sorts reached between about 98% and 99.6% purity. Sequences come from RNA converted to cDNA by reverse transcription. Pooled V-gene forward primers with one constant-region reverse primer generated the CDR3 amplicons by multiplex PCR. TCRdb fed the multiplex PCR reads to CATT. Of over 45,000 delta-chain clones in the sample, approximately 15% are singletons; the top ten hold approximately 0.54%. This clone occurred a few times. As yet, its antigen is unknown.

Sequenced sample: Vdelta1+ gamma-delta thymocytes from the thymus. Subset in this sample: FACS-sorted CD3+ TCRalphabeta- TCRVdelta1+ TCRVdelta2- thymocytes. The TCR was taken from a boy in the first two years of life who had congenital heart surgery. The V and J genes are TRDV1 and TRDJ1, with D possibly matching TRDD3 (6 bases). The CDR3 sequence is CALGQGIRHTDKLIF. Here the CDR3 DNA reads TGTGCTCTTGGCCAAGGGATAAGGCACACCGATAAACTCATCTTT.